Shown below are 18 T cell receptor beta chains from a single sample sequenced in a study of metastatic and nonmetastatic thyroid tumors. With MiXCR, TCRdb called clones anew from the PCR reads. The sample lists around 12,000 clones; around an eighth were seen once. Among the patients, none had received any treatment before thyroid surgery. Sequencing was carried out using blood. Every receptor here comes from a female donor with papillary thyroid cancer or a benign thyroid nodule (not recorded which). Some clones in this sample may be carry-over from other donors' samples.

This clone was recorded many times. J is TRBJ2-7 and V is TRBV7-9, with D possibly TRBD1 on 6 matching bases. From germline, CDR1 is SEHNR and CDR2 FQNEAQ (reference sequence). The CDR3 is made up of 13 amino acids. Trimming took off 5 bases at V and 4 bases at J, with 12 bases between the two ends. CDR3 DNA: TGTGCCAGCAGCCCAGGACAGATATACGAGCAGTACTTC. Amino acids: CASSPGQIYEQYF.

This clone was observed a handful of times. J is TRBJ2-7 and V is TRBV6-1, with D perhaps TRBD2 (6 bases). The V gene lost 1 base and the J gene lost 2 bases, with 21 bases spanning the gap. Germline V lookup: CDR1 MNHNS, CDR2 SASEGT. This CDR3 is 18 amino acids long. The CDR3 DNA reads TGTGCCAGCAGTGAAGGGCCCCCCCTCGGGGGATCTACCTACGAGCAGTACTTC. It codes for CASSEGPPLGGSTYEQYF.

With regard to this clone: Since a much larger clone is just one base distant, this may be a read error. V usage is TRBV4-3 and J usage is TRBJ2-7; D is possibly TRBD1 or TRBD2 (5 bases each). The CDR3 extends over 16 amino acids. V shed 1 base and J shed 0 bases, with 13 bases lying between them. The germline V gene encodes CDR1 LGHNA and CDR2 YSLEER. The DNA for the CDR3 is TGCGCCAGCAGCCAAGGAAAGGGGACCACCTCCTACGAGCAGTACTTC. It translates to CASSQGKGTTSYEQYF.

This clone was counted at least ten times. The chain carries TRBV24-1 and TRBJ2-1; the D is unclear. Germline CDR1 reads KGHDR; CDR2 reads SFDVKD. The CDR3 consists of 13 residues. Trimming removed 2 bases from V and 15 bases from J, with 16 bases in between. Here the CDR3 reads CATSDSDWEERFF. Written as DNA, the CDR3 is TGTGCCACCAGTGATTCAGACTGGGAAGAACGGTTCTTC.

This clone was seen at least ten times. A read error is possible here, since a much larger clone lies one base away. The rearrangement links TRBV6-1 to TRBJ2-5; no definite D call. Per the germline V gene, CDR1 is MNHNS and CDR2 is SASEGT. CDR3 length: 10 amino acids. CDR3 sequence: CASNMETQCF. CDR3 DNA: TGTGCCAGCAATATGGAGACCCAGTGCTTC.

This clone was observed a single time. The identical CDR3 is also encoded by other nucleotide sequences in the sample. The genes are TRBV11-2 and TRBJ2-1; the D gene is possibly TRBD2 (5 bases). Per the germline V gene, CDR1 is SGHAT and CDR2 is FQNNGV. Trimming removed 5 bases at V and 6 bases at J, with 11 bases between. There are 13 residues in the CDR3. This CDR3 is CASSLSSLNEQFF. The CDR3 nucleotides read TGTGCCAGCAGCCTATCTAGCCTCAATGAGCAGTTCTTC.

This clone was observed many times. The CDR3 spells CASSYAGVNQPQHF. The CDR3 region has the DNA TGTGCCAGCAGTTATGCCGGGGTGAATCAGCCCCAGCATTTT. The chain is built from TRBV6-2 or TRBV6-3 and TRBJ1-5; the D is unclear. Germline CDR1 reads MNHEY; CDR2 reads SVGEGT. The CDR3 runs to 14 residues. Between the trimmed V and J ends, which lost 3 bases and 4 bases, there was a span of 10 bases.

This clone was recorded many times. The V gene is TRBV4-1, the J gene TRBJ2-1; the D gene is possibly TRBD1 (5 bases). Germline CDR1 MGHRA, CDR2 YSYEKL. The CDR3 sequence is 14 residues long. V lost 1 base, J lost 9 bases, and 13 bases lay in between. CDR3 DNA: TGCGCCAGCAGCCAAGGTGATCAGGGCCCTGAGCAGTTCTTC. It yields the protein CASSQGDQGPEQFF.

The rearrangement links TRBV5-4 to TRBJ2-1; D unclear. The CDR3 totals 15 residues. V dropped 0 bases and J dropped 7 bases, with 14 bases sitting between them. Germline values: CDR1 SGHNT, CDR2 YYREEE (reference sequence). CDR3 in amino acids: CASSLEPTPENEQFF. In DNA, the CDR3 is TGTGCCAGCAGCTTGGAGCCCACCCCCGAGAATGAGCAGTTCTTC. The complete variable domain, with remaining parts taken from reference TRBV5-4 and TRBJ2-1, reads ETGVTQSPTHLIKTRGQQVTLRCSSQSGHNTVSWYQQALGQGPQFIFQYYREEENGRGNFPPRFSGLQFPNYSSELNVNALELDDSALYLCASSLEPTPENEQFFGPGTRLTVL.

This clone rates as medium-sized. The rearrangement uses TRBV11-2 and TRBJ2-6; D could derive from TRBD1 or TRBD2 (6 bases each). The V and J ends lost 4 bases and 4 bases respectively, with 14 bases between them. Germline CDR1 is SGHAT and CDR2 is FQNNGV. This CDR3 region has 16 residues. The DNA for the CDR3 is TGTGCCAGCAGCTCCACCCGGGGGCTCGGGGCCAACGTCCTGACTTTC. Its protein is CASSSTRGLGANVLTF.

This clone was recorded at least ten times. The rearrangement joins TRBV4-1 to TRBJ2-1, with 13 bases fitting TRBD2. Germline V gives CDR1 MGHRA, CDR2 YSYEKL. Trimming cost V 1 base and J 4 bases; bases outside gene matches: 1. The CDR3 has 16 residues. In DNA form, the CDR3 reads TGCGCCAGCAGCCAAGCGACTAGCGGGGGGTACAATGAGCAGTTCTTC. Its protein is CASSQATSGGYNEQFF.

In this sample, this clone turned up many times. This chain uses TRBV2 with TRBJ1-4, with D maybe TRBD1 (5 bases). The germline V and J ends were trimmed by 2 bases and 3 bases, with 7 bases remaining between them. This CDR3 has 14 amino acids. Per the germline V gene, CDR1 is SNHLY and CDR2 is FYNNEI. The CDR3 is CASSELGANEKLFF. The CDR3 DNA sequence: TGTGCCAGCAGTGAACTAGGGGCTAATGAAAAACTGTTTTTT.

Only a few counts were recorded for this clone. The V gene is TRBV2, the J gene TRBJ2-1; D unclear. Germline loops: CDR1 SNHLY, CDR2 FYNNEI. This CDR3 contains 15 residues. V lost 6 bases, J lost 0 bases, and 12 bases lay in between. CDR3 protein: CASRLSEGSYNEQFF. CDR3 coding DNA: TGTGCCAGCAGACTTAGTGAAGGCTCCTACAATGAGCAGTTCTTC.

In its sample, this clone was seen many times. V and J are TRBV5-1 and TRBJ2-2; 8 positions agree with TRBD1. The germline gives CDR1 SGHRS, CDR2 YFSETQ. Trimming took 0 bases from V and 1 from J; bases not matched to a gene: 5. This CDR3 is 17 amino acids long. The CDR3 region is CASSLEIGQGNTGELFF. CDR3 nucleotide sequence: TGCGCCAGCAGCTTGGAGATCGGACAGGGGAACACCGGGGAGCTGTTTTTT.

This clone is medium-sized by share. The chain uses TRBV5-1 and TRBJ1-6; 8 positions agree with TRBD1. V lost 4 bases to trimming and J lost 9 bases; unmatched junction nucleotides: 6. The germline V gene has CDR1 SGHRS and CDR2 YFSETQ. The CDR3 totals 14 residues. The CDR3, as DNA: TGCGCCAGCAGCCCAGGGACAGGATCTTCACCCCTCCACTTT. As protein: CASSPGTGSSPLHF.

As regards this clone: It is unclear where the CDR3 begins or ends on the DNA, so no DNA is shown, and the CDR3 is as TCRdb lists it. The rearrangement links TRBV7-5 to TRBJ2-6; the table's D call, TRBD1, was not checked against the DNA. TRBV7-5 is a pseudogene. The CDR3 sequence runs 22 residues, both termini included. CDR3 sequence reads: CTSVPEVTTVQGGQAGANVLTF.

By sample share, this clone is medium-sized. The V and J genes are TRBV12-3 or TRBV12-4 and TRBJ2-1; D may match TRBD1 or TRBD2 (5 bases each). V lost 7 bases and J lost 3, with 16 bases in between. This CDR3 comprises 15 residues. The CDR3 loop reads CASIPDTEGYNEQFF. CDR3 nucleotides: TGTGCCAGCATACCGGACACCGAGGGCTACAATGAGCAGTTCTTC.

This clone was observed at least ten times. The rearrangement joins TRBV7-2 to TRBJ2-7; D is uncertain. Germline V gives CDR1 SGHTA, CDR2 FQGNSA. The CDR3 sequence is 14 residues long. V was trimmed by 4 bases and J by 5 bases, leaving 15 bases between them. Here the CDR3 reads CASSSLLRSNEQYF. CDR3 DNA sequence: TGTGCCAGCAGCTCCTTACTCAGGTCCAACGAGCAGTACTTC.